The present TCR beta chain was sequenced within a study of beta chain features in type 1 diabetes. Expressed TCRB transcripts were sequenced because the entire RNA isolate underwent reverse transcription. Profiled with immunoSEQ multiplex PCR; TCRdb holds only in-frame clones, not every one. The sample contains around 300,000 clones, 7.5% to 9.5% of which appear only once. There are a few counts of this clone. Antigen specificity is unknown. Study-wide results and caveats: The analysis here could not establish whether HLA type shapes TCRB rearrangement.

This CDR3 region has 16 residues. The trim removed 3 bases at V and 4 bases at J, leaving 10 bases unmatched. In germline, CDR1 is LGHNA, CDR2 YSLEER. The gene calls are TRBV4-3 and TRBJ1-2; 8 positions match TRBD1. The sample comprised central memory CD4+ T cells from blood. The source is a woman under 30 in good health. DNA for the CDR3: TGCGCCAGCAGCCAGTACCTGACAGGGGAGAGCTATGGCTACACCTTC. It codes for CASSQYLTGESYGYTF.